Listed below are T cell receptor beta chains from one sample, sequenced in a study of memory CD4+ T cells and cytomegalovirus serostatus. The assay was immunoSEQ multiplex PCR, and TCRdb's table has in-frame clones only and misses some. The table has 55,000 to 65,000 clones, 80% to 90% seen once. The material sequenced was memory CD4+ T cells from blood. The receptor source for this set is an adult in good health and CMV-seronegative. The CDR3 runs from the conserved cysteine through the conserved F or W. Each record gives: J gene, clone size, D gene, V gene, CDR3 DNA, CDR3 protein. A D gene is named only where the DNA matches it firmly. For some rows the clone size is stated as once, few or many, or as a class when expanded; others skip it.

j_gene: TRBJ2-2; abundance: once; d_gene: -; v_gene: TRBV9; CDR3nt: TGTGCCAGCAGCGGGGGGACACTGAACACCGGGGAGCTGTTTTTT; CDR3aa: CASSGGTLNTGELFF
j_gene: TRBJ2-7; abundance: -; d_gene: -; v_gene: TRBV9; CDR3nt: TGTGCCAGCAGCGTAGAGGGGTACGAGCAGTACTTC; CDR3aa: CASSVEGYEQYF
j_gene: TRBJ2-7; abundance: once; d_gene: -; v_gene: TRBV4-2; CDR3nt: TGTGCCAGCAGCCAAGAGAGGGACCAGTCCTACGAGCAGTACTTC; CDR3aa: CASSQERDQSYEQYF
j_gene: TRBJ2-7; abundance: -; d_gene: -; v_gene: TRBV28; CDR3nt: TGTGCCAGCAGCCCCGGGATCGGGGAAATCTACGAGCAGTACTTC; CDR3aa: CASSPGIGEIYEQYF
j_gene: TRBJ2-7; abundance: -; d_gene: -; v_gene: TRBV5-8; CDR3nt: TGTGCCAGCAGCCCGAGGGGGGAGCAGTACTTC; CDR3aa: CASSPRGEQYF
j_gene: TRBJ2-1; abundance: -; d_gene: -; v_gene: TRBV7-9; CDR3nt: TGTGCCAGCAGCCGAAAAAGGGCCGGAGACAATGAGCAGTTCTTC; CDR3aa: CASSRKRAGDNEQFF
j_gene: TRBJ1-5; abundance: few; d_gene: TRBD1; v_gene: TRBV6-1; CDR3nt: TGTGCCAGCAGAAGGACAGGGGAGTGGCAGCCCCAGCATTTT; CDR3aa: CASRRTGEWQPQHF
j_gene: TRBJ2-7; abundance: once; d_gene: -; v_gene: TRBV19; CDR3nt: TGTGCCAGTAGTATTAGGAGGGATCTGGGCGAGCAGTACTTC; CDR3aa: CASSIRRDLGEQYF
j_gene: TRBJ2-7; abundance: -; d_gene: TRBD2; v_gene: TRBV7-2; CDR3nt: TGTGCCAGCAGCACCCGGGAATTAGCGGGGTTCAACAAGCAGTACTTC; CDR3aa: CASSTRELAGFNKQYF
j_gene: TRBJ2-3; abundance: -; d_gene: TRBD2; v_gene: TRBV30; CDR3nt: TGTGCCTGGAAAAGGCGAGCGGGAGGGAACACAGATACGCAGTATTTT; CDR3aa: CAWKRRAGGNTDTQYF
j_gene: TRBJ2-7; abundance: -; d_gene: -; v_gene: TRBV28; CDR3nt: TGTGCCAGCAGTCCCCAGGGCTACGAGCAGTACTTC; CDR3aa: CASSPQGYEQYF
j_gene: TRBJ2-7; abundance: -; d_gene: -; v_gene: TRBV25-1; CDR3nt: TGTGCCAGCAGTAAAGCCATGAGGCGAGGCTCCTACGAGCAGTACTTC; CDR3aa: CASSKAMRRGSYEQYF
j_gene: TRBJ1-5; abundance: -; d_gene: -; v_gene: TRBV19; CDR3nt: TGTGCCAGTAGTCCCGCGGGGCGCCAGGATAGGTCCCAGCATTTT; CDR3aa: CASSPAGRQDRSQHF
j_gene: TRBJ2-2; abundance: once; d_gene: TRBD2; v_gene: TRBV28; CDR3nt: TGTGCCACAGGAGGGATGCTAGCGGGAGCCGGGGAGCTGTTTTTT; CDR3aa: CATGGMLAGAGELFF
j_gene: TRBJ2-2; abundance: -; d_gene: -; v_gene: TRBV6-1; CDR3nt: TGTGCCAGCAGTGAGGGGGCAGGGGCTACCACCGGGGAGCTGTTTTTT; CDR3aa: CASSEGAGATTGELFF
j_gene: TRBJ2-1; abundance: -; d_gene: -; v_gene: TRBV7-3; CDR3nt: TGTGCCAGCAGCCTCGATGCCTACAATGAGCAGTTCTTC; CDR3aa: CASSLDAYNEQFF
j_gene: TRBJ2-5; abundance: -; d_gene: TRBD2; v_gene: TRBV6-1; CDR3nt: TGTGCCAGCAGTGAAGGCATTAGCGGGCAAGAGACCCAGTACTTC; CDR3aa: CASSEGISGQETQYF
j_gene: TRBJ2-7; abundance: -; d_gene: TRBD2; v_gene: TRBV14; CDR3nt: TGTGCCAGCAGCCCTATCGGGGCGGGAGCGTCCTACGAGCAGTACTTC; CDR3aa: CASSPIGAGASYEQYF
j_gene: TRBJ2-3; abundance: -; d_gene: -; v_gene: TRBV5-1; CDR3nt: TGCGCCAGCAGCGTTAGCGACAGCACAGATACGCAGTATTTT; CDR3aa: CASSVSDSTDTQYF
j_gene: TRBJ1-1; abundance: once; d_gene: -; v_gene: TRBV6-5; CDR3nt: TGTGCCAGCACCGAGCCGGGGAACACTGAAGCTTTCTTT; CDR3aa: CASTEPGNTEAFF
j_gene: TRBJ1-1; abundance: -; d_gene: TRBD1; v_gene: TRBV19; CDR3nt: TGTGCCAGTAGGCCTGTGGCAGGGGGAACTGAAGCTTTCTTT; CDR3aa: CASRPVAGGTEAFF
j_gene: TRBJ2-7; abundance: -; d_gene: TRBD2; v_gene: TRBV5-5; CDR3nt: TGTGCCAGCAGCTTGCTTACTAGCGGGAGAAGGACTGACGAGCAGTACTTC; CDR3aa: CASSLLTSGRRTDEQYF
j_gene: TRBJ2-2; abundance: -; d_gene: TRBD1; v_gene: TRBV6-1; CDR3nt: TGTGCCAGCAGTGTCCGGGACAGACTAAACACCGGGGAGCTGTTTTTT; CDR3aa: CASSVRDRLNTGELFF
j_gene: TRBJ2-3; abundance: -; d_gene: TRBD2; v_gene: TRBV11-3; CDR3nt: TGTGCCAGCAGCGACAGCGGGGGGGGAGATACGCAGTATTTT; CDR3aa: CASSDSGGGDTQYF
j_gene: TRBJ2-5; abundance: once; d_gene: -; v_gene: TRBV18; CDR3nt: TGTGCCAGCTCACCATGGGGGCAAGAGACCCAGTACTTC; CDR3aa: CASSPWGQETQYF
j_gene: TRBJ2-1; abundance: -; d_gene: -; v_gene: TRBV19; CDR3nt: TGTGCCAGGCGGGGCAGCTCCTACAATGAGCAGTTCTTC; CDR3aa: CARRGSSYNEQFF
j_gene: TRBJ2-1; abundance: few; d_gene: -; v_gene: TRBV10-1; CDR3nt: TGCGCCAGCAGTGAGTTCCTTAATGAGCAGTTCTTC; CDR3aa: CASSEFLNEQFF
j_gene: TRBJ1-1; abundance: -; d_gene: -; v_gene: TRBV6-5; CDR3nt: TGTGCCAGCAGTTTTGCAAGGGGGACCACTGAAGCTTTCTTT; CDR3aa: CASSFARGTTEAFF
j_gene: TRBJ1-1; abundance: -; d_gene: -; v_gene: TRBV6-6; CDR3nt: TGTGCCAGCAGCACCCAGGTAATGAACACTGAAGCTTTCTTT; CDR3aa: CASSTQVMNTEAFF
j_gene: TRBJ2-1; abundance: -; d_gene: TRBD2; v_gene: TRBV18; CDR3nt: TGTGCCAGCTCACCGGGTAGCGGGAGAATAAATGAGCAGTTCTTC; CDR3aa: CASSPGSGRINEQFF
j_gene: TRBJ1-5; abundance: -; d_gene: -; v_gene: TRBV27; CDR3nt: TGTGCCAGCGGTGGGGACCTTCATCAGCCCCAGCATTTT; CDR3aa: CASGGDLHQPQHF
j_gene: TRBJ2-2; abundance: -; d_gene: -; v_gene: TRBV7-6; CDR3nt: TGTGCCAGCAGCAAGAACAGGGATGGGAACACCGGGGAGCTGTTTTTT; CDR3aa: CASSKNRDGNTGELFF
j_gene: TRBJ1-1; abundance: -; d_gene: -; v_gene: TRBV6-5; CDR3nt: TGTGCCAGCAGGACGGGACTTCCGAACACTGAAGCTTTCTTT; CDR3aa: CASRTGLPNTEAFF
j_gene: TRBJ2-1; abundance: -; d_gene: TRBD2; v_gene: TRBV6-5; CDR3nt: TGTGCCAGCAGCCCGATGGGACTACGCAATGAGCAGTTCTTC; CDR3aa: CASSPMGLRNEQFF
j_gene: TRBJ2-1; abundance: once; d_gene: TRBD2; v_gene: TRBV28; CDR3nt: TGTGCCAGCTCGAACTTAGCGGGTGTTAGGGAGCAGTTCTTC; CDR3aa: CASSNLAGVREQFF
j_gene: TRBJ1-1; abundance: -; d_gene: TRBD1; v_gene: TRBV2; CDR3nt: TGTGCCACACGACAGGGATTCACTGAAGCTTTCTTT; CDR3aa: CATRQGFTEAFF
j_gene: TRBJ2-1; abundance: -; d_gene: -; v_gene: TRBV7-3; CDR3nt: TGTGCCAGCAGCTTAATCCCGTCGCAGAGCTCCTACAATGAGCAGTTCTTC; CDR3aa: CASSLIPSQSSYNEQFF
j_gene: TRBJ2-5; abundance: -; d_gene: TRBD1; v_gene: TRBV18; CDR3nt: TGTGCCAGCTCTCTACAGGGGGTCCAAGAGACCCAGTACTTC; CDR3aa: CASSLQGVQETQYF
j_gene: TRBJ2-2; abundance: -; d_gene: -; v_gene: TRBV6-4; CDR3nt: TGTGCCAGCAGTGAAGTGGGTACCGGGGAGCTGTTTTTT; CDR3aa: CASSEVGTGELFF
j_gene: TRBJ2-1; abundance: -; d_gene: -; v_gene: TRBV7-8; CDR3nt: TGTGCCAGCAGAAGAGGAGCTTCACCTAGCTCCTACAATGAGCAGTTCTTC; CDR3aa: CASRRGASPSSYNEQFF
j_gene: TRBJ1-5; abundance: few; d_gene: -; v_gene: TRBV5-1; CDR3nt: TGCGCCAGCAGCCCAGAAACAGGAATGAATCAGCCCCAGCATTTT; CDR3aa: CASSPETGMNQPQHF
j_gene: TRBJ2-3; abundance: -; d_gene: -; v_gene: TRBV29-1; CDR3nt: TGCAGCGGCGGGACAGATACGCAGTATTTT; CDR3aa: CSGGTDTQYF
j_gene: TRBJ2-3; abundance: -; d_gene: -; v_gene: TRBV7-3; CDR3nt: TGTGCCAGCAGCTTAACAAATGGAGATACGCAGTATTTT; CDR3aa: CASSLTNGDTQYF
j_gene: TRBJ1-3; abundance: -; d_gene: -; v_gene: TRBV27; CDR3nt: TGTGCCAGCAGTTTATTAGGCGACTCTGGAAACACCATATATTTT; CDR3aa: CASSLLGDSGNTIYF
j_gene: TRBJ2-3; abundance: -; d_gene: TRBD2; v_gene: TRBV5-1; CDR3nt: TGCGCCAGCAGTTTAGCTGGGGGGGGTCTAGATACGCAGTATTTT; CDR3aa: CASSLAGGGLDTQYF
j_gene: TRBJ1-2; abundance: few; d_gene: -; v_gene: TRBV6-5; CDR3nt: TGTGCCAGCAGTTACAAGGGAAACTACACCTTC; CDR3aa: CASSYKGNYTF
j_gene: TRBJ1-1; abundance: once; d_gene: -; v_gene: TRBV28; CDR3nt: TGTGCCAGCACTCTCATACGAGTGAACACTGAAGCTTTCTTT; CDR3aa: CASTLIRVNTEAFF
j_gene: TRBJ2-2; abundance: -; d_gene: TRBD1; v_gene: TRBV6-5; CDR3nt: TGTGCCAGCAGCCGACAGGGGGTCTTCACCGGGGAGCTGTTTTTT; CDR3aa: CASSRQGVFTGELFF
j_gene: TRBJ2-3; abundance: -; d_gene: TRBD1; v_gene: TRBV18; CDR3nt: TGTGCCAGCTCAACGGGGACAGAAGATACGCAGTATTTT; CDR3aa: CASSTGTEDTQYF
j_gene: TRBJ2-4; abundance: -; d_gene: -; v_gene: TRBV2; CDR3nt: TGTGCCAGCAGTCAGGGTTTTGCCAAAAACATTCAGTACTTC; CDR3aa: CASSQGFAKNIQYF
j_gene: TRBJ1-1; abundance: -; d_gene: -; v_gene: TRBV5-1; CDR3nt: TGCGCCAGCAGCCCAGGACAGAACACTGAAGCTTTCTTT; CDR3aa: CASSPGQNTEAFF
j_gene: TRBJ1-3; abundance: -; d_gene: -; v_gene: TRBV10-1; CDR3nt: TGCGCCACCCAGGACTTTACGGCTCCGGGAAACACCATATATTTT; CDR3aa: CATQDFTAPGNTIYF
j_gene: TRBJ1-3; abundance: -; d_gene: -; v_gene: TRBV11-2; CDR3nt: TGTGCCAGCAGCTTACATTGGGTTGGCGGAAACACCATATATTTT; CDR3aa: CASSLHWVGGNTIYF
j_gene: TRBJ2-1; abundance: -; d_gene: -; v_gene: TRBV2; CDR3nt: TGTGCCAGCAGTGAAGGGGGGATCGGGCAGTTCTTC; CDR3aa: CASSEGGIGQFF
j_gene: TRBJ1-1; abundance: -; d_gene: -; v_gene: TRBV18; CDR3nt: TGTGCCAGCTCACTCCGCCCGCAGGGAGGGACTGAAGCTTTCTTT; CDR3aa: CASSLRPQGGTEAFF
j_gene: TRBJ1-2; abundance: -; d_gene: -; v_gene: TRBV28; CDR3nt: TGTGCCAGCAGCATTTTTGTTGGACGGGCCTATGGCTACACCTTC; CDR3aa: CASSIFVGRAYGYTF